This T cell receptor beta chain was identified during a study of vaccination and CD4 T cells after COVID-19. Study summary: Convalescents were six males and four females, two of them Hispanic.

Trimming stripped 0 bases from V and 0 bases from J, with 9 bases between. The length of the CDR3 is 16 residues. Looked up from germline, CDR1 is MNHEY and CDR2 is SVGAGI. The Oncomine TCR Beta short-read assay sequenced DNA from cultured CD4+ T cells. Someone extracted genomic DNA from cultured CD4+ T cells. TCRdb redid the calling of the PCR reads with MiXCR, one entry per CDR3 protein. The sample yields around 8,000 distinct CDR3 sequences, 35% to 40% seen once. As for treatment: roughly ten-day PBMC culture with coronavirus spike peptide pools or control peptides (ViraFEST assay). During the years 2011-2018, before the COVID-19 pandemic, the unexposed donor's CD4+ T cells were collected. This clonotype was detected only a few times. Antigen: not known.

Sequencing was carried out using CD4+ T cells from blood, cultured in vitro. The chain combines TRBV6-5 with TRBJ1-5; D remains unclear. The receptor was isolated from a human donor in good health. CDR3 nucleotide sequence: TGTGCCAGCAGTTACTCTGCACAATATAGCAATCAGCCCCAGCATTTT. The encoded protein is CASSYSAQYSNQPQHF.